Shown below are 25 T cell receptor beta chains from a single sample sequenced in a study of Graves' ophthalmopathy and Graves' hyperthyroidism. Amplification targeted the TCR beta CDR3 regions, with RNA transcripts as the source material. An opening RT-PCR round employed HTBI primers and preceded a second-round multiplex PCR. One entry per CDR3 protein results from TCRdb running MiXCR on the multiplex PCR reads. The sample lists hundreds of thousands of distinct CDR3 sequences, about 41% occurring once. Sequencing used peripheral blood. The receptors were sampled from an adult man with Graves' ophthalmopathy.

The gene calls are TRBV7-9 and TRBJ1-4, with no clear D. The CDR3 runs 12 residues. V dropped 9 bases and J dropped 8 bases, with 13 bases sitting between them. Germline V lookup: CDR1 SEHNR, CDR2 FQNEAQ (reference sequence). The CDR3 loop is CASGSTGEKLFF. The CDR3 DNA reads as TGTGCCAGTGGCTCCACCGGGGAAAAACTGTTTTTT. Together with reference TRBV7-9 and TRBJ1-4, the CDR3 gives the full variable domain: DTGVSQNPRHKITKRGQNVTFRCDPISEHNRLYWYRQTLGQGPEFLTYFQNEAQLEKSRLLSDRFSAERPKGSFSTLEIQRTEQGDSAMYLCASGSTGEKLFFGSGTQLSVL.

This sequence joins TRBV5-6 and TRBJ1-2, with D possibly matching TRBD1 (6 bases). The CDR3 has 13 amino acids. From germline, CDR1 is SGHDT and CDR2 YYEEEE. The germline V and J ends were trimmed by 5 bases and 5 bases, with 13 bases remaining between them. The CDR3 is CASRSGTPYGYTF. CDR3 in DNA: TGTGCCAGCAGATCCGGGACACCTTATGGCTACACCTTC.

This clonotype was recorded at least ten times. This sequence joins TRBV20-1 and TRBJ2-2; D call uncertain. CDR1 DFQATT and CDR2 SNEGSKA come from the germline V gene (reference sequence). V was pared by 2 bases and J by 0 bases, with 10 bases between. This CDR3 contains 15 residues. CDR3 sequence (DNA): TGCAGTGCTAGATCGGACGGTGCGAACACCGGGGAGCTGTTTTTT. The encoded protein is CSARSDGANTGELFF.

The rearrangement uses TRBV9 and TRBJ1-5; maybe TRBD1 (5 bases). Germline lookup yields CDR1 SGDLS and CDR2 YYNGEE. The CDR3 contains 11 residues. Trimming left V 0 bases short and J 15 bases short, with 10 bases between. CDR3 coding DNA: TGTGCCAGCAGCGTAGTGGACACCATGCATTTT. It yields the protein CASSVVDTMHF.

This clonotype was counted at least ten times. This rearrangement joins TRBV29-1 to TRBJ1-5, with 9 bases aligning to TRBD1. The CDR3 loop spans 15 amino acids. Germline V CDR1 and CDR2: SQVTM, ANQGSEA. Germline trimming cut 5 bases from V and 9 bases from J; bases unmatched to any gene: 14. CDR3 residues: CSVKTGTGPSGPQHF. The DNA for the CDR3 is TGCAGCGTTAAAACCGGGACAGGGCCTTCGGGGCCCCAGCATTTT.

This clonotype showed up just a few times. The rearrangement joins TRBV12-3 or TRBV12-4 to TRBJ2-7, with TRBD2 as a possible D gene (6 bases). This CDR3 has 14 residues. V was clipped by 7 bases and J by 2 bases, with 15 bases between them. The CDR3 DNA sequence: TGTGCCAGCAAAAGAGCTAGCGAAACCTACGAGCAGTACTTC. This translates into CASKRASETYEQYF.

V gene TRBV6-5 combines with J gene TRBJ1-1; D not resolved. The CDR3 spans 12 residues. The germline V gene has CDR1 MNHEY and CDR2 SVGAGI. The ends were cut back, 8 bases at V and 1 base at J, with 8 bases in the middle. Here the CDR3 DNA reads TGTGCCAGCGGACTTCGGAACACTGAAGCTTTCTTT. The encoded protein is CASGLRNTEAFF.

The CDR3, as DNA: TGTGCCAGCAGCCAGTATAAGAATGTGGATTCACCCCTCCACTTT. It is translated as CASSQYKNVDSPLHF. J is TRBJ1-6 and V is TRBV7-9, with D unclear. Trimming left V 5 bases short and J 8 bases short, with 16 bases between. Germline CDR1 reads SEHNR; CDR2 reads FQNEAQ (reference sequence). CDR3 length: 15 residues.

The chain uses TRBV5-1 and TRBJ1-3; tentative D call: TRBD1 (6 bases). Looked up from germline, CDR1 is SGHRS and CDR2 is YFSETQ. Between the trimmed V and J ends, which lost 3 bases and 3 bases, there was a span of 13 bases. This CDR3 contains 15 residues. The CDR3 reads CASSSGTSGGNTIYF. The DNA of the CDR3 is TGCGCCAGCAGCTCAGGGACATCGGGTGGAAACACCATATATTTT. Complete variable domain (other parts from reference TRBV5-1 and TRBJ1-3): KAGVTQTPRYLIKTRGQQVTLSCSPISGHRSVSWYQQTPGQGLQFLFEYFSETQRNKGNFPGRFSGRQFSNSRSEMNVSTLELGDSALYLCASSSGTSGGNTIYFGEGSWLTVV.

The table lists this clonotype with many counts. The CDR3, as DNA: TGTGCCAGCAGCTTACCAGGGGCTGGAAACACCATATATTTT. Translated, it gives CASSLPGAGNTIYF. The genes are TRBV9 and TRBJ1-3; possibly TRBD1 for D (6 bases). V lost 4 bases, J lost 2 bases, and 10 bases lay in between. This CDR3 contains 14 residues. Per the germline V gene, CDR1 is SGDLS and CDR2 is YYNGEE. The variable domain in full, with the rest retrieved from reference TRBV9 and TRBJ1-3, is DSGVTQTPKHLITATGQRVTLRCSPRSGDLSVYWYQQSLDQGLQFLIQYYNGEERAKGNILERFSAQQFPDLHSELNLSSLELGDSALYFCASSLPGAGNTIYFGEGSWLTVV.

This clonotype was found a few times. The CDR3 protein is CSASFGGTGASYEQYF. The DNA of the CDR3 is TGCAGTGCTAGTTTTGGAGGGACAGGGGCCTCCTACGAGCAGTACTTC. This chain uses TRBV20-1 with TRBJ2-7, with 10 positions matching TRBD1. Germline-derived CDR1 and CDR2 are DFQATT and SNEGSKA (reference sequence). The V gene end was trimmed by 3 bases and the J gene end by 0 bases; junction bases not matched to a gene: 8. This CDR3 is built from 16 residues.

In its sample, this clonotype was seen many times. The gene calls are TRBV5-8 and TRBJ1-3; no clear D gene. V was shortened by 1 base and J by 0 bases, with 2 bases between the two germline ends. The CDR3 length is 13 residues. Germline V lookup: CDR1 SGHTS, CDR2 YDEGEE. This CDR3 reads CASSLPSGNTIYF. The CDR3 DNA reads TGTGCCAGCAGCTTGCCCTCTGGAAACACCATATATTTT. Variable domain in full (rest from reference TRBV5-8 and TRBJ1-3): EAGVTQSPTHLIKTRGQQATLRCSPISGHTSVYWYQQALGLGLQFLLWYDEGEERNRGNFPPRFSGRQFPNYSSELNVNALELEDSALYLCASSLPSGNTIYFGEGSWLTVV.

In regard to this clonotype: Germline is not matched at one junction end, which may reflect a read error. The chain's CDR3 is CASSQDPGLVREAQYF. The CDR3 nucleotides are TGTGCCAGCAGCCAAGATCCAGGGCTGGTTCGAGAGGCCCAGTACTTC. V gene TRBV14 combines with J gene TRBJ2-5; TRBD1 might be the D (5 bases). Per germline, CDR1 SGHDN and CDR2 FVKESK. CDR3 length: 16 residues. Full variable domain (rest looked up from reference TRBV14 and TRBJ2-5): EAGVTQFPSHSVIEKGQTVTLRCDPISGHDNLYWYRRVMGKEIKFLLHFVKESKQDESGMPNNRFLAERTGGTYSTLKVQPAELEDSGVYFCASSQDPGLVREAQYFGPGTRLLVL.

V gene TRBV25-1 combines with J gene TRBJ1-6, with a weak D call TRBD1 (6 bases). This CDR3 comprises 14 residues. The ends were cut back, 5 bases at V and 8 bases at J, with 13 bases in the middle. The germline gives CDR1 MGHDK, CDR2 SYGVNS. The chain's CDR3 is CASSPTGDYSPLHF. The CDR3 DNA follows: TGTGCCAGCAGTCCGACAGGTGACTATTCACCCCTCCACTTT.

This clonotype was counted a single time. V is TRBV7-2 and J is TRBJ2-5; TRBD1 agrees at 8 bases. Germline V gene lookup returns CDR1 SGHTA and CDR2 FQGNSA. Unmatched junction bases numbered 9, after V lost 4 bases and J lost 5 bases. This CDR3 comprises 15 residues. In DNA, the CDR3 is TGTGCCAGCAGCTCCCGGACAGGGTCTATGGAGACCCAGTACTTC. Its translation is CASSSRTGSMETQYF. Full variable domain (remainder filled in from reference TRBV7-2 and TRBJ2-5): GAGVSQSPSNKVTEKGKDVELRCDPISGHTALYWYRQSLGQGLEFLIYFQGNSAPDKSGLPSDRFSAERTGGSVSTLTIQRTQQEDSAVYLCASSSRTGSMETQYFGPGTRLLVL.

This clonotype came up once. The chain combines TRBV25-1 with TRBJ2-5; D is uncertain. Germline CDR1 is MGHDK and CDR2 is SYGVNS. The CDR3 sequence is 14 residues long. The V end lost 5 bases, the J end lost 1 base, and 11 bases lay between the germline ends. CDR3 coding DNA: TGTGCCAGCAGTTATAGTTTGTTCCAAGAGACCCAGTACTTC. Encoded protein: CASSYSLFQETQYF.

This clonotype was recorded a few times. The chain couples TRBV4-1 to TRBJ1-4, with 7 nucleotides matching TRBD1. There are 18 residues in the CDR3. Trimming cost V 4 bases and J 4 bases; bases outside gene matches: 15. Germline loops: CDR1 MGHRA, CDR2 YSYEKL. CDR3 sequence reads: CASSPSTPGQAYNEKLFF. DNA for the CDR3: TGCGCCAGCAGCCCGAGCACCCCCGGACAGGCCTATAATGAAAAACTGTTTTTT.

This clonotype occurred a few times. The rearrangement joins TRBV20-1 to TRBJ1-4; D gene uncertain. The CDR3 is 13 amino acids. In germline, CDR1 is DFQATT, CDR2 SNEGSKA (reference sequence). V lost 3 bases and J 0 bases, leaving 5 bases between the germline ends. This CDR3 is CSARTPTNEKLFF. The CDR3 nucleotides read TGCAGTGCTAGGACCCCAACTAATGAAAAACTGTTTTTT.

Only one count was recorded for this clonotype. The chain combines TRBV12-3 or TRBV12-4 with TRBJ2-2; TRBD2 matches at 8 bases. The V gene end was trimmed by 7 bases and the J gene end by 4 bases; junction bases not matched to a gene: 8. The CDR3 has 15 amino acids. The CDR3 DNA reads TGTGCCAGCACTCGGGGGGGCGGAGTCACCGGGGAGCTGTTTTTT. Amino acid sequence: CASTRGGGVTGELFF.

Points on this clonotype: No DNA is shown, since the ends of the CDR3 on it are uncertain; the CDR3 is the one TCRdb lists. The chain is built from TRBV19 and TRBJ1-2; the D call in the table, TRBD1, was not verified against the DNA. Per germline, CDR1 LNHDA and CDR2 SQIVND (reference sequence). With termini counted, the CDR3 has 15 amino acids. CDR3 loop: CASSTPWAGGNGHTF.

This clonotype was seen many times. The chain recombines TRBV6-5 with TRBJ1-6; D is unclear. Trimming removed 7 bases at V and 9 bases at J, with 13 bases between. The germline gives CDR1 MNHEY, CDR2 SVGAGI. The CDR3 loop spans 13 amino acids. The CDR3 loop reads CASKDGVFSPLHF. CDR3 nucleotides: TGTGCCAGCAAGGACGGCGTGTTTTCACCCCTCCACTTT.

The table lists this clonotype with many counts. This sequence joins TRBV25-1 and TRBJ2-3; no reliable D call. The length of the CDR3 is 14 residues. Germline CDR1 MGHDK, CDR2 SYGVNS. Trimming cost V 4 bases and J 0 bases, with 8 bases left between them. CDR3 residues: CASSVGRSTDTQYF. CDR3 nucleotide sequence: TGTGCCAGCAGTGTAGGACGGAGCACAGATACGCAGTATTTT.

CDR3 sequence: CSASPGGTTEAFF. The CDR3 DNA is TGCAGTGCTAGCCCAGGGGGGACCACTGAAGCTTTCTTT. The chain is built from TRBV20-1 and TRBJ1-1; 7 positions match TRBD1. The germline V gene has CDR1 DFQATT and CDR2 SNEGSKA (reference sequence). The CDR3 has 13 residues. Losses at the gene ends were 3 bases for V and 4 bases for J; bases not matched to a gene: 5.

The CDR3 spells CASSYSGPSYEQYF. CDR3 in DNA: TGTGCCAGCAGTTACTCAGGACCCTCCTACGAGCAGTACTTC. V usage is TRBV9 and J usage is TRBJ2-7; D gene ambiguous. In germline, CDR1 is SGDLS, CDR2 YYNGEE. CDR3 size: 14 residues. V lost 5 bases, J lost 0 bases, and 12 bases lay in between.

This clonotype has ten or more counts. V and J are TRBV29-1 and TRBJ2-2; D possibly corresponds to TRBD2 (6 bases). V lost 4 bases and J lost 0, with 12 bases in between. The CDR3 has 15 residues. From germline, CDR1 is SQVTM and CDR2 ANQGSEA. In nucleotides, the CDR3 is TGCAGCGTTGTTTTAGGACTATCGAACACCGGGGAGCTGTTTTTT. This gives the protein CSVVLGLSNTGELFF.